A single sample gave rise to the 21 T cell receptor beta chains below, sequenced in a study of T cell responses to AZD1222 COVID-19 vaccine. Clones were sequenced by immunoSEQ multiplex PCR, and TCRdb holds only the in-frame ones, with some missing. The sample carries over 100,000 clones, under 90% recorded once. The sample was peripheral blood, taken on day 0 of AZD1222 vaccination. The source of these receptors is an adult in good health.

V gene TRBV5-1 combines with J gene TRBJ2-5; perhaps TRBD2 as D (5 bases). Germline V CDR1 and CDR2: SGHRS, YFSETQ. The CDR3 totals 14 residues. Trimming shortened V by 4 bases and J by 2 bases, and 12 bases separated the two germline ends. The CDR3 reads CASSPWTAQETQYF. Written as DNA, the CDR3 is TGCGCCAGCAGCCCGTGGACTGCACAAGAGACCCAGTACTTC.

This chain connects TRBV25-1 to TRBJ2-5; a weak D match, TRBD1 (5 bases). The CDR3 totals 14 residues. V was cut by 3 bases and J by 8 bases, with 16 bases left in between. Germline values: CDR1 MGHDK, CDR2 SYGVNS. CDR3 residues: CASSDGARQSTQYF. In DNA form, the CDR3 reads TGTGCCAGCAGTGATGGGGCGCGGCAATCCACCCAGTACTTC.

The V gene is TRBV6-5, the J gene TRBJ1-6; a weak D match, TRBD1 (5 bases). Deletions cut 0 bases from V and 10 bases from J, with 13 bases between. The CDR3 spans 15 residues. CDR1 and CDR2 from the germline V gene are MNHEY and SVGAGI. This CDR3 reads CASSYSKGLRSPLHF. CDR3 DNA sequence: TGTGCCAGCAGTTACTCGAAGGGGTTGCGATCACCCCTCCACTTT.

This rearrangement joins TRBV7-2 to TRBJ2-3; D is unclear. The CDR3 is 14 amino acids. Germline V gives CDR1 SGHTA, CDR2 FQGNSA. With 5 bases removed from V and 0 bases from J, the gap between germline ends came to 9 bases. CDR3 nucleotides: TGTGCCAGCAGCCAACTCGGGAGCACAGATACGCAGTATTTT. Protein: CASSQLGSTDTQYF.

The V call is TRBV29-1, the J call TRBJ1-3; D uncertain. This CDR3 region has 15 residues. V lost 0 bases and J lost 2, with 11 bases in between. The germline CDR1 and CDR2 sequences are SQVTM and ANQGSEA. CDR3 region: CSVEDLTGTGNTIYF. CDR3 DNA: TGCAGCGTTGAAGATCTAACGGGGACTGGAAACACCATATATTTT.

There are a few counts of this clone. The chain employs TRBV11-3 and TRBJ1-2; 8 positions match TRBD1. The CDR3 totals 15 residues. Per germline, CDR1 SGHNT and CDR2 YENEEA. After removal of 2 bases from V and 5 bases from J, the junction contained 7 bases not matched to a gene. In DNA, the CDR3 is TGTGCCAGCAGCTTAAATGGACAGGGCCGGTATGGCTACACCTTC. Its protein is CASSLNGQGRYGYTF.

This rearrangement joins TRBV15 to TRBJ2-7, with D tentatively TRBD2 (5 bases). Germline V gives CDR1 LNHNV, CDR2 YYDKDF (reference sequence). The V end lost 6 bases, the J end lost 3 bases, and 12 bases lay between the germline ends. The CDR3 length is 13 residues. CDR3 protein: CATSRGIYYEQYF. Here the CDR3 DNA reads TGTGCCACCAGTCGAGGGATCTACTACGAGCAGTACTTC.

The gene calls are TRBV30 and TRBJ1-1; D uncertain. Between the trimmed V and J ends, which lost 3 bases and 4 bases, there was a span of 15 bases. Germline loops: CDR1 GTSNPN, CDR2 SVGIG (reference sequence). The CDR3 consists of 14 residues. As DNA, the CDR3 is TGTGCCTGGAGAGGGAAGGGATTGGTCACTGAAGCTTTCTTT. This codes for CAWRGKGLVTEAFF.

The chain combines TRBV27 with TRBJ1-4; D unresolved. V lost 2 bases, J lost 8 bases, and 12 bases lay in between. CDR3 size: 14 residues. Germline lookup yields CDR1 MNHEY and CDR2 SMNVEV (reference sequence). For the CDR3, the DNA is TGTGCCAGCAGTTTACACGGGCCCAGCGAAAAACTGTTTTTT. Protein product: CASSLHGPSEKLFF. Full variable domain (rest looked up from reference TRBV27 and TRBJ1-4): EAQVTQNPRYLITVTGKKLTVTCSQNMNHEYMSWYRQDPGLGLRQIYYSMNVEVTDKGDVPEGYKVSRKEKRNFPLILESPSPNQTSLYFCASSLHGPSEKLFFGSGTQLSVL.

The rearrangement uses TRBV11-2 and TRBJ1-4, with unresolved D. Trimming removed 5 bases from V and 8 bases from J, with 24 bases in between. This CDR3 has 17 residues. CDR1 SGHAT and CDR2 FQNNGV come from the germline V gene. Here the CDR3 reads CASSPGRVGQRGEKLFF. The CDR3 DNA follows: TGTGCCAGCAGCCCAGGCCGAGTGGGCCAGAGAGGGGAAAAACTGTTTTTT. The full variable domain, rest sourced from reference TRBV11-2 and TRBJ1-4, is EAGVAQSPRYKIIEKRQSVAFWCNPISGHATLYWYQQILGQGPKLLIQFQNNGVVDDSQLPKDRFSAERLKGVDSTLKIQPAKLEDSAVYLCASSPGRVGQRGEKLFFGSGTQLSVL.

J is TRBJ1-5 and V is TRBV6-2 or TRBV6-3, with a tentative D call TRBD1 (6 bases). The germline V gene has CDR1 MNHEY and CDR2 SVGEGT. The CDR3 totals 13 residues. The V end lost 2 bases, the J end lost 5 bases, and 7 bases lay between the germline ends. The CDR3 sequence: CASSYGGHQPQHF. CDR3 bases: TGTGCCAGCAGTTACGGGGGCCATCAGCCCCAGCATTTT.

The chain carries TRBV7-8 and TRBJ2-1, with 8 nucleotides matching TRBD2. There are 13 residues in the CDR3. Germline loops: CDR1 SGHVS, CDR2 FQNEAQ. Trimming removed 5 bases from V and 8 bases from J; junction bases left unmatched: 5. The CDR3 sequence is CASSRRGGYEQFF. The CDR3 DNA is TGTGCCAGCAGCCGCCGGGGGGGCTATGAGCAGTTCTTC.

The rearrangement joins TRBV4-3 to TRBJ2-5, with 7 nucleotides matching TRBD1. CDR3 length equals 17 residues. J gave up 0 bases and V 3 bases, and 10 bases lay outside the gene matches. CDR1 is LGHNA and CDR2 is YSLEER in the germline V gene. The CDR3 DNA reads TGCGCCAGCAGCCACCCCCGGGACAGAAGAAACCAAGAGACCCAGTACTTC. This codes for CASSHPRDRRNQETQYF.

The CDR3 loop is CASSPTGVFYEQYF. In nucleotides, the CDR3 is TGTGCCAGCAGCCCGACAGGGGTATTCTACGAGCAGTACTTC. The chain recombines TRBV11-2 with TRBJ2-7; 8 positions agree with TRBD1. In germline, CDR1 is SGHAT, CDR2 FQNNGV. Trimming removed 5 bases from V and 3 bases from J; junction bases left unmatched: 6. The CDR3 has 14 residues. Supplemented by reference TRBV11-2 and TRBJ2-7, the full variable domain reads EAGVAQSPRYKIIEKRQSVAFWCNPISGHATLYWYQQILGQGPKLLIQFQNNGVVDDSQLPKDRFSAERLKGVDSTLKIQPAKLEDSAVYLCASSPTGVFYEQYFGPGTRLTVT.

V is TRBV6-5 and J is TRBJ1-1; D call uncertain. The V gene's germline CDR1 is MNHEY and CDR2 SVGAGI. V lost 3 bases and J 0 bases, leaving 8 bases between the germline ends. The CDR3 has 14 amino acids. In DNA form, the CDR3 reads TGTGCCAGCAGTTATTCCAGATTGAACACTGAAGCTTTCTTT. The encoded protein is CASSYSRLNTEAFF.

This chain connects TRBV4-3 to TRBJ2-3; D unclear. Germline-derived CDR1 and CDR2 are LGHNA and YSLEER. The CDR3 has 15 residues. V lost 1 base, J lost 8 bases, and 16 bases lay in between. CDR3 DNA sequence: TGCGCCAGCAGCCAAGGGGGAACTTCCCTTTCTACGCAGTATTTT. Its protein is CASSQGGTSLSTQYF.

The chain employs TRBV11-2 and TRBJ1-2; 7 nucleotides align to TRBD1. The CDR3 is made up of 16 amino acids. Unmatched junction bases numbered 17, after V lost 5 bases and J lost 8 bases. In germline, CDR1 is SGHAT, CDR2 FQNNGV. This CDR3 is CASSPSDRSLYGGYTF. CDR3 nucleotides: TGTGCCAGCAGCCCTTCGGACAGGTCCCTCTATGGCGGCTACACCTTC.

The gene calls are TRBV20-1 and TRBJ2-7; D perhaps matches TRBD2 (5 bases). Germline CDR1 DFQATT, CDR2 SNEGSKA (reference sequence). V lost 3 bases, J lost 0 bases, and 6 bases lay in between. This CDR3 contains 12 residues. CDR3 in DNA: TGCAGTGCTAGTGACTACTCCTACGAGCAGTACTTC. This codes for CSASDYSYEQYF.

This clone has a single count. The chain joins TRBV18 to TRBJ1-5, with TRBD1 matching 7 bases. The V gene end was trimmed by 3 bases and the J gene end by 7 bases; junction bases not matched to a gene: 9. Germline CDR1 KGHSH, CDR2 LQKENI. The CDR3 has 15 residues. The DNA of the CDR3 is TGTGCCAGCTCACCGGGGACAGAAAGTTGGCAGCCCCAGCATTTT. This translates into CASSPGTESWQPQHF.

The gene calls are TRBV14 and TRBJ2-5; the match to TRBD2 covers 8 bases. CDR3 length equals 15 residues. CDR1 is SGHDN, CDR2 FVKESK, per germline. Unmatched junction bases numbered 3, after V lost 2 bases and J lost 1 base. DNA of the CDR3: TGTGCCAGCAGCCAAATCGCGGGGGGCCAAGAGACCCAGTACTTC. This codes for CASSQIAGGQETQYF.

CDR3 residues: CASSPLTGELFF. The CDR3 DNA reads TGTGCCAGCAGCCCTCTAACCGGGGAGCTGTTTTTT. The chain links TRBV7-3 to TRBJ2-2; D gene uncertain. Germline assignment: CDR1 SGHTA and CDR2 FQGTGA. The V end was cut by 5 bases, the J end by 5 bases, with 6 bases between. This CDR3 region has 12 residues.